This TCR beta chain was sequenced for a study of control samples from healthy donors and cancer patients. The germline V gene has CDR1 DFQATT and CDR2 SNEGSKA (reference sequence). The CDR3 is made up of 11 amino acids. Trimming left V 4 bases short and J 5 bases short, with 8 bases between. Method: immunoSEQ multiplex PCR; TCRdb's copy keeps in-frame clones and lacks some. The sample includes some 250,000 clones, almost 85% of them seen just once. The chain has TRBV20-1 and TRBJ1-1; D not certain. The sample consisted of PBMCs. The receptor was derived from a woman aged 60-75 years with lung cancer. The CDR3 protein is CSATGNTEAFF. Here the CDR3 DNA reads TGCAGTGCTACGGGGAATACTGAAGCTTTCTTT.